The sample holds one count of the clone carrying this T cell receptor beta chain. Its target is unknown. This entry belongs to a study of shared clonotypes between healthy human individuals. Findings and caveats of the study: Clonotype sharing among the donors was expected to vary with sequencing depth. The study generally estimated greater richness for naive than memory subsets.

TCRdb's table, derived via immunoSEQ multiplex PCR, lists solely in-frame clones and lacks some. Among about 1 million clones listed, around 76% were seen once. The CDR3 extends over 20 amino acids. Germline trimming cut 3 bases from V and 4 bases from J; bases unmatched to any gene: 23. Germline lookup yields CDR1 MGHRA and CDR2 YSYEKL. The sequenced material came from memory CD4+ T cells sorted from blood. Specified subset: CD45RA-negative fraction. The chain links TRBV4-1 to TRBJ2-7; 8 bases are a match to TRBD2. The origin of this receptor is a man aged 18 to 29 in good health. The CDR3 region has the DNA TGCGCCAGCAGCCAGCTACCGTCGGCGGGACTAGGAACGGGGCGTTACGAGCAGTACTTC. This sequence encodes CASSQLPSAGLGTGRYEQYF.